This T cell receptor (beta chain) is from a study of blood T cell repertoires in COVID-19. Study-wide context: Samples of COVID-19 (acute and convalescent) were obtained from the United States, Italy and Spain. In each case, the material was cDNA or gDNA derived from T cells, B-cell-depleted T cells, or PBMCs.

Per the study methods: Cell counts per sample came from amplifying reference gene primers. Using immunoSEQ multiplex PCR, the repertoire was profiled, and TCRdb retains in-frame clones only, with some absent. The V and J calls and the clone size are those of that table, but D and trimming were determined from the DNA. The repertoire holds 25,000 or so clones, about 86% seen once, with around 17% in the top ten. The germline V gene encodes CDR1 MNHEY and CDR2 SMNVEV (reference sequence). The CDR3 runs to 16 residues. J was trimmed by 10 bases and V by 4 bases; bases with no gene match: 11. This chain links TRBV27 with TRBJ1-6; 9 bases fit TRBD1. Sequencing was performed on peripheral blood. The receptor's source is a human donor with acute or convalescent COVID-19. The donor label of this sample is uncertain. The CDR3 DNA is TGTGCCAGCAGTTCTCCACAGGGGGCTGTCCGATCACCCCTCCACTTT. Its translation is CASSSPQGAVRSPLHF.